A single sample is the source of the 19 T cell receptor beta chains below, sequenced in a study of beta chain features in type 1 diabetes. Study-wide results and limits: TCRB CDR3s from Type 1 diabetes patients were moderately but significantly shorter in all four CD4+ subsets.

Their recognized antigens are unknown. The investigators reverse transcribed all of the isolated RNA, so they sequenced expressed TCRB transcripts. Measured with immunoSEQ multiplex PCR; TCRdb has only the in-frame clones, and not every one. The repertoire holds some 350,000 clones, with 9.5% to 10% as singletons. The sample comprised central memory CD4+ T cells from blood. The receptors come from a man younger than 45 with type 1 diabetes.

This clone was detected only a few times. The chain is built from TRBV6-5 and TRBJ1-5, with 7 bases fitting TRBD1. This CDR3 is 15 amino acids long. The V and J ends lost 5 bases and 6 bases, in that order; junction bases with no gene match: 10. Germline V gene sequence: CDR1 MNHEY, CDR2 SVGAGI. The CDR3 reads CASSAGQIGGQPQHF. CDR3 coding DNA: TGTGCCAGCAGTGCGGGACAGATCGGCGGTCAGCCCCAGCATTTT.

The chain combines TRBV15 with TRBJ2-1, with D perhaps matching TRBD2 (6 bases). Trimming left V 6 bases short and J 8 bases short, with 17 bases between. The CDR3 totals 14 residues. Germline V lookup: CDR1 LNHNV, CDR2 YYDKDF (reference sequence). CDR3 sequence reads: CATREGLNVDEQFF. The CDR3 DNA is TGTGCCACCAGGGAGGGCCTAAATGTGGATGAGCAGTTCTTC.

This chain uses TRBV27 with TRBJ2-1, with D perhaps matching TRBD2 (5 bases). The CDR3 extends over 13 amino acids. Germline lookup yields CDR1 MNHEY and CDR2 SMNVEV (reference sequence). Trimming took off 4 bases at V and 7 bases at J, with 11 bases between the two ends. CDR3 sequence reads: CASSSRPGNEQFF. In nucleotides, the CDR3 is TGTGCCAGCAGTTCCCGACCGGGGAATGAGCAGTTCTTC.

In this sample, this clone turned up many times. V gene TRBV28 combines with J gene TRBJ2-1, with D tentatively TRBD2 (5 bases). Germline values: CDR1 MDHEN, CDR2 SYDVKM. Trimming pared 7 bases from V and 8 bases from J, leaving 18 bases between. CDR3 size: 14 residues. The DNA of the CDR3 is TGTGCCAGCATCCCACTAGGAGGTCGAGATGAGCAGTTCTTC. Protein: CASIPLGGRDEQFF.

This clone was observed a handful of times. The rearrangement links TRBV4-2 to TRBJ2-5, with D unresolved. Germline V gene sequence: CDR1 LGHNA, CDR2 YNFKEQ. Trimming pared 0 bases from V and 1 base from J, leaving 12 bases between. The CDR3 runs 16 residues. The CDR3 loop reads CASSQDGSGTQETQYF. CDR3 DNA sequence: TGTGCCAGCAGCCAAGATGGGTCGGGTACCCAAGAGACCCAGTACTTC.

J is TRBJ2-1 and V is TRBV7-2, with TRBD2 matching over 7 bases. The V segment lost 4 bases and the J segment 12 bases; nucleotides outside the gene matches: 12. The CDR3 spans 14 residues. Germline values: CDR1 SGHTA, CDR2 FQGNSA. The CDR3 nucleotides read TGTGCCAGCAGCTACCGACTAGCAGGCGCAGGGCAGTTCTTC. Translating gives CASSYRLAGAGQFF.

This clone occurred a few times. J is TRBJ2-4 and V is TRBV7-2; 7 nucleotides align to TRBD1. In germline, CDR1 is SGHTA, CDR2 FQGNSA. The CDR3 spans 16 residues. The ends lost 4 bases at V and 0 bases at J; junction bases unmatched: 6. The DNA of the CDR3 is TGTGCCAGCAGCTCCCGGGACAGTTTAGCCAAAAACATTCAGTACTTC. This gives the protein CASSSRDSLAKNIQYF.

This clone occurred many times. V is TRBV5-1 and J is TRBJ2-2; D may be TRBD2 (6 bases). Germline CDR1 SGHRS, CDR2 YFSETQ. This CDR3 region has 15 residues. Trimming removed 4 bases from V and 3 bases from J, with 13 bases in between. Here the CDR3 DNA reads TGCGCCAGCAGCGTCCGGGACTCCTACACCGGGGAGCTGTTTTTT. Translation: CASSVRDSYTGELFF.

This sequence joins TRBV7-2 and TRBJ2-1, with 14 bases identical to TRBD2. This CDR3 spans 16 amino acids. In germline, CDR1 is SGHTA, CDR2 FQGNSA. J lost 2 bases, V lost 5 bases, and 2 bases had no gene match. CDR3 sequence: CASSPGLAGAYNEQFF. The DNA for the CDR3 is TGTGCCAGCAGCCCGGGACTAGCGGGAGCCTACAATGAGCAGTTCTTC.

The chain combines TRBV29-1 with TRBJ1-4; 9 positions match TRBD1. V lost 4 bases and J lost 5; bases outside the gene matches: 2. Looked up from germline, CDR1 is SQVTM and CDR2 is ANQGSEA. This CDR3 has 13 amino acids. This CDR3 reads CSVVGQGNEKLFF. The CDR3 bases are TGCAGCGTTGTTGGACAGGGGAATGAAAAACTGTTTTTT. Filled out from reference TRBV29-1 and TRBJ1-4, the complete variable domain reads SAVISQKPSRDICQRGTSLTIQCQVDSQVTMMFWYRQQPGQSLTLIATANQGSEATYESGFVIDKFPISRPNLTFSTLTVSNMSPEDSSIYLCSVVGQGNEKLFFGSGTQLSVL.

As regards this clone: This same CDR3 is encoded by further DNA sequences in the sample. V is TRBV7-9 and J is TRBJ2-1, with 9 bases identical to TRBD1. Per the germline V gene, CDR1 is SEHNR and CDR2 is FQNEAQ (reference sequence). This CDR3 is 15 amino acids long. V shed 1 base, J shed 3 bases, and the junction held 1 base outside the gene matches. CDR3 coding DNA: TGTGCCAGCAGCTTAGGGACAGGGGACTACAATGAGCAGTTCTTC. Its translation: CASSLGTGDYNEQFF. The full variable domain, rest sourced from reference TRBV7-9 and TRBJ2-1, is DTGVSQNPRHKITKRGQNVTFRCDPISEHNRLYWYRQTLGQGPEFLTYFQNEAQLEKSRLLSDRFSAERPKGSFSTLEIQRTEQGDSAMYLCASSLGTGDYNEQFFGPGTRLTVL.

The J gene is TRBJ1-5, the V gene TRBV18, with no clear D. V lost 0 bases and J 2 bases, leaving 8 bases between the germline ends. CDR3 length: 15 residues. Germline V CDR1 and CDR2: KGHSH, LQKENI. As DNA, the CDR3 is TGTGCCAGCTCACCACCGAACGGTGGCAATCAGCCCCAGCATTTT. Its protein is CASSPPNGGNQPQHF.

In the case of this clone: A much larger clone differs by one base, so this may be a read error. Distinct nucleotide sequences in the sample also encode this CDR3. The rearrangement joins TRBV11-2 to TRBJ2-1; 7 bases align to TRBD1. This CDR3 region has 13 residues. V lost 5 bases and J lost 5; bases outside the gene matches: 3. CDR1 is SGHAT and CDR2 is FQNNGV in the germline V gene. The CDR3 loop is CASSLGQNNEQFF. CDR3 in DNA: TGTGCCAGCAGCCTGGGACAGAACAATGAGCAGTTCTTC. Together with reference TRBV11-2 and TRBJ2-1, the CDR3 gives the full variable domain: EAGVAQSPRYKIIEKRQSVAFWCNPISGHATLYWYQQILGQGPKLLIQFQNNGVVDDSQLPKDRFSAERLKGVDSTLKIQPAKLEDSAVYLCASSLGQNNEQFFGPGTRLTVL.

This clone has just a few counts. The chain combines TRBV6-5 with TRBJ1-5, with D possibly matching TRBD1 (6 bases). Trimming took off 0 bases at V and 4 bases at J, with 10 bases between the two ends. Germline values: CDR1 MNHEY, CDR2 SVGAGI. This CDR3 is 15 amino acids long. The CDR3 bases are TGTGCCAGCAGTTACTCGCGGGGGGCAAATCAGCCCCAGCATTTT. Amino acids: CASSYSRGANQPQHF.

The sample holds a few counts of this clone. In the same sample, other DNA sequences code for this CDR3. The chain carries TRBV6-5 and TRBJ2-3, with 9 nucleotides matching TRBD1. The V gene end was trimmed by 3 bases and the J gene end by 3 bases; junction bases not matched to a gene: 7. The germline V gene encodes CDR1 MNHEY and CDR2 SVGAGI. The CDR3 consists of 16 residues. This chain's CDR3 is CASSYTTGGRTDTQYF. The CDR3 DNA reads as TGTGCCAGCAGTTATACGACAGGGGGTAGAACAGATACGCAGTATTTT.

This clone was counted only a few times. V usage is TRBV9 and J usage is TRBJ1-1, with 9 bases aligning to TRBD1. Germline assignment: CDR1 SGDLS and CDR2 YYNGEE. The CDR3 has 14 residues. V lost 4 bases, J lost 1 base, and 2 bases stayed unmatched. For the CDR3, the DNA is TGTGCCAGCAGCCCGACAGGGGGGAACACTGAAGCTTTCTTT. Protein: CASSPTGGNTEAFF. The full variable domain, with the rest looked up from reference TRBV9 and TRBJ1-1, is DSGVTQTPKHLITATGQRVTLRCSPRSGDLSVYWYQQSLDQGLQFLIQYYNGEERAKGNILERFSAQQFPDLHSELNLSSLELGDSALYFCASSPTGGNTEAFFGQGTRLTVV.

This clone showed up just a few times. The gene calls are TRBV7-2 and TRBJ2-5; no reliable D call. In germline, CDR1 is SGHTA, CDR2 FQGNSA. This CDR3 is built from 12 residues. V lost 5 bases and J lost 5, with 9 bases in between. CDR3 loop: CASSPQSETQYF. As DNA, the CDR3 is TGTGCCAGCAGCCCACAAAGCGAGACCCAGTACTTC.

This clone has only a few counts. This sequence joins TRBV7-2 and TRBJ1-5; D is undetermined. Germline assignment: CDR1 SGHTA and CDR2 FQGNSA. V shed 1 base and J shed 2 bases, with 9 bases lying between them. This CDR3 contains 15 residues. CDR3: CASSLVGNGNQPQHF. In DNA, the CDR3 is TGTGCCAGCAGCTTAGTGGGGAACGGCAATCAGCCCCAGCATTTT.

This clone has ten or more counts. This chain connects TRBV5-1 to TRBJ2-7; tentative D call: TRBD1 (6 bases). The V end lost 0 bases, the J end lost 7 bases, and 11 bases lay between the germline ends. Germline V CDR1 and CDR2: SGHRS, YFSETQ. The CDR3 totals 13 residues. In DNA, the CDR3 is TGCGCCAGCAGCTTGGACAGGGTGGGAGAGCAGTACTTC. Protein product: CASSLDRVGEQYF. Filled out from reference TRBV5-1 and TRBJ2-7, the complete variable domain reads KAGVTQTPRYLIKTRGQQVTLSCSPISGHRSVSWYQQTPGQGLQFLFEYFSETQRNKGNFPGRFSGRQFSNSRSEMNVSTLELGDSALYLCASSLDRVGEQYFGPGTRLTVT.